Sequencing of this T cell receptor beta chain was carried out in a study of blood T cell repertoires in COVID-19. The germline CDR1 and CDR2 sequences are SNHLY and FYNNEI. The CDR3 runs to 12 residues. With 4 bases removed from V and 5 bases from J, the gap between germline ends came to 8 bases. Generated by immunoSEQ multiplex PCR, the TCRdb table keeps only in-frame clones and is missing some. Of some 320,000 clones in the sample, about nine tenths were seen once. The sequenced material came from PBMCs or T cells enriched from blood (not recorded which). The sequence was obtained from a man in his 60s who had recovered from COVID-19. The chain has TRBV2 and TRBJ2-5, with unresolved D. The CDR3 DNA sequence: TGTGCCAGCAGTGTCCAGATGGAGACCCAGTACTTC. It translates to CASSVQMETQYF. The full variable domain, in which reference TRBV2 and TRBJ2-5 provide the parts outside the CDR3, is EPEVTQTPSHQVTQMGQEVILRCVPISNHLYFYWYRQILGQKVEFLVSFYNNEISEKSEIFDDQFSVERPDGSNFTLKIRSTKLEDSAMYFCASSVQMETQYFGPGTRLLVL.